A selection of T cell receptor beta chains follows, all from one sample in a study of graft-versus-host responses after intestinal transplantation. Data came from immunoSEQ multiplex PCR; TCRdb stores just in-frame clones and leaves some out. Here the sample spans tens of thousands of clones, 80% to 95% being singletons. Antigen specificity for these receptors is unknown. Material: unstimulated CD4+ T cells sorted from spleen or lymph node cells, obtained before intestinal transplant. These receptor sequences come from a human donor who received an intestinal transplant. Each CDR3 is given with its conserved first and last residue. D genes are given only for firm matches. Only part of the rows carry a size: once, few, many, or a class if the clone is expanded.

CDR3 protein: CASSAGQGYEQYF
CDR3 DNA: TGTGCCAGCAGCGCCGGACAGGGCTACGAGCAGTACTTC
V gene: TRBV5-6
clone size: -
D gene: TRBD1
J gene: TRBJ2-7

CDR3 protein: CASSELYEQYF
CDR3 DNA: TGTGCCAGCAGTGAGCTATACGAGCAGTACTTC
V gene: TRBV2
clone size: -
D gene: -
J gene: TRBJ2-7

CDR3 protein: CASSLRPAGTSTEETQYF
CDR3 DNA: TGTGCCAGTAGTCTCCGTCCCGCCGGGACTAGCACAGAAGAGACCCAGTACTTC
V gene: TRBV19
clone size: -
D gene: TRBD2
J gene: TRBJ2-5

CDR3 protein: CASSQEGLDNEQFF
CDR3 DNA: TGTGCCAGCAGCCAAGAGGGACTTGACAATGAGCAGTTCTTC
V gene: TRBV4-2
clone size: -
D gene: -
J gene: TRBJ2-1

CDR3 protein: CASSFRTGGTPLHF
CDR3 DNA: TGTGCCAGCAGTTTCCGGACAGGAGGTACACCCCTCCACTTT
V gene: TRBV6-5
clone size: -
D gene: TRBD1
J gene: TRBJ1-6

CDR3 protein: CASGAETGGSNQPQHF
CDR3 DNA: TGTGCCAGCGGTGCCGAGACAGGGGGGAGCAATCAGCCCCAGCATTTT
V gene: TRBV2
clone size: -
D gene: TRBD1
J gene: TRBJ1-5

CDR3 protein: CASSLTTGGDEQYF
CDR3 DNA: TGCGCCAGCAGCCTAACGACAGGGGGCGACGAGCAGTACTTC
V gene: TRBV5-1
clone size: -
D gene: TRBD1
J gene: TRBJ2-7

CDR3 protein: CASSPGTASYGYTF
CDR3 DNA: TGTGCCAGCAGTCCCGGGACGGCCTCCTATGGCTACACCTTC
V gene: TRBV6-6
clone size: once
D gene: -
J gene: TRBJ1-2

CDR3 protein: CASMTSGASNEQFF
CDR3 DNA: TGTGCCAGTATGACTAGCGGGGCCTCGAATGAGCAGTTCTTC
V gene: TRBV19
clone size: -
D gene: TRBD2
J gene: TRBJ2-1

CDR3 protein: CASSLPTSRSEQYF
CDR3 DNA: TGCGCCAGCAGCTTACCGACTAGCCGGAGCGAGCAGTACTTC
V gene: TRBV4-3
clone size: once
D gene: TRBD2
J gene: TRBJ2-7

CDR3 protein: CASRGPGQSYEQYF
CDR3 DNA: TGTGCCAGCAGAGGACCGGGACAGTCCTACGAGCAGTACTTC
V gene: TRBV25-1
clone size: -
D gene: TRBD1
J gene: TRBJ2-7

CDR3 protein: CASSYESNYGYTF
CDR3 DNA: TGTGCCAGCAGTTACGAGAGTAACTATGGCTACACCTTC
V gene: TRBV6-5
clone size: -
D gene: -
J gene: TRBJ1-2

CDR3 protein: CAWSVWGRLNNEQFF
CDR3 DNA: TGTGCCTGGAGTGTATGGGGACGGCTAAACAATGAGCAGTTCTTC
V gene: TRBV30
clone size: -
D gene: -
J gene: TRBJ2-1

CDR3 protein: CASTRTGGSYEQYF
CDR3 DNA: TGTGCCAGCACAAGGACAGGGGGCTCCTACGAGCAGTACTTC
V gene: TRBV27
clone size: -
D gene: TRBD1
J gene: TRBJ2-7

CDR3 protein: CASSERTGFYNEQFF
CDR3 DNA: TGTGCCAGCAGTGAAAGGACAGGCTTCTACAATGAGCAGTTCTTC
V gene: TRBV6-1
clone size: -
D gene: TRBD1
J gene: TRBJ2-1

CDR3 protein: CASILPQGWEQYF
CDR3 DNA: TGTGCCAGCATCCTCCCCCAGGGTTGGGAGCAGTACTTC
V gene: TRBV7-9
clone size: -
D gene: -
J gene: TRBJ2-7

CDR3 protein: CASSSARTTYSYNEQFF
CDR3 DNA: TGCGCCAGCAGCTCCGCCAGGACTACCTACTCCTACAATGAGCAGTTCTTC
V gene: TRBV5-1
clone size: few
D gene: -
J gene: TRBJ2-1

CDR3 protein: CASSLDVSYGYTF
CDR3 DNA: TGTGCCAGCAGTTTGGACGTTAGCTATGGCTACACCTTC
V gene: TRBV6-5
clone size: -
D gene: -
J gene: TRBJ1-2

CDR3 protein: CASSLVGSYGYTF
CDR3 DNA: TGTGCCAGCAGTTTAGTGGGAAGCTATGGCTACACCTTC
V gene: TRBV28
clone size: -
D gene: -
J gene: TRBJ1-2

CDR3 protein: CAISESTGPNTEAFF
CDR3 DNA: TGTGCCATCAGTGAGTCGACAGGGCCGAACACTGAAGCTTTCTTT
V gene: TRBV10-3
clone size: -
D gene: TRBD1
J gene: TRBJ1-1

CDR3 protein: CASSSDPNYGYTF
CDR3 DNA: TGTGCCAGCAGCTCCGATCCAAACTATGGCTACACCTTC
V gene: TRBV11-2
clone size: few
D gene: -
J gene: TRBJ1-2

CDR3 protein: CASRRQGSSYEQYF
CDR3 DNA: TGTGCCAGTCGGCGACAGGGGAGTTCCTACGAGCAGTACTTC
V gene: TRBV19
clone size: -
D gene: TRBD1
J gene: TRBJ2-7

CDR3 protein: CSVEGPEAFF
CDR3 DNA: TGCAGCGTTGAAGGCCCTGAAGCTTTCTTT
V gene: TRBV29-1
clone size: -
D gene: -
J gene: TRBJ1-1

CDR3 protein: CASSPYSRGTDTQYF
CDR3 DNA: TGTGCCAGCAGCCCCTATTCGAGGGGCACAGATACGCAGTATTTT
V gene: TRBV9
clone size: -
D gene: -
J gene: TRBJ2-3

CDR3 protein: CASSPQQEDTQYF
CDR3 DNA: TGTGCCAGCTCACCACAACAGGAGGATACGCAGTATTTT
V gene: TRBV18
clone size: -
D gene: -
J gene: TRBJ2-3

CDR3 protein: CSATGPYEQYF
CDR3 DNA: TGCAGTGCTACAGGGCCCTACGAGCAGTACTTC
V gene: TRBV20-1
clone size: -
D gene: -
J gene: TRBJ2-7

CDR3 protein: CASSEFVKITEAFF
CDR3 DNA: TGTGCCAGTAGTGAATTCGTCAAGATAACTGAAGCTTTCTTT
V gene: TRBV19
clone size: -
D gene: -
J gene: TRBJ1-1

CDR3 protein: CASSVTGEETDTQYF
CDR3 DNA: TGTGCCAGCAGTGTGACAGGGGAAGAGACAGATACGCAGTATTTT
V gene: TRBV11-2
clone size: -
D gene: TRBD1
J gene: TRBJ2-3

CDR3 protein: CASSQVPGTGASAFGNTIYF
CDR3 DNA: TGCGCCAGCAGCCAAGTCCCCGGGACAGGGGCCTCCGCCTTTGGAAACACCATATATTTT
V gene: TRBV4-1
clone size: -
D gene: TRBD1
J gene: TRBJ1-3

CDR3 protein: CSVEYSPYGYTF
CDR3 DNA: TGCAGCGTTGAATACAGCCCCTATGGCTACACCTTC
V gene: TRBV29-1
clone size: few
D gene: -
J gene: TRBJ1-2

CDR3 protein: CASSSSTGSYEQYF
CDR3 DNA: TGTGCCAGTAGTTCATCGACAGGGTCCTACGAGCAGTACTTC
V gene: TRBV19
clone size: -
D gene: TRBD1
J gene: TRBJ2-7

CDR3 protein: CASSYGPGRRYEQYF
CDR3 DNA: TGTGCCAGCAGCTATGGCCCAGGGAGGCGCTACGAGCAGTACTTC
V gene: TRBV7-2
clone size: -
D gene: -
J gene: TRBJ2-7

CDR3 protein: CASSQKGTSDFTDTQYF
CDR3 DNA: TGTGCCAGCAGCCAAAAGGGGACTTCCGATTTCACAGATACGCAGTATTTT
V gene: TRBV4-2
clone size: -
D gene: -
J gene: TRBJ2-3

CDR3 protein: CASSEEGTGAYGYTF
CDR3 DNA: TGTGCCAGCAGTGAAGAAGGGACAGGGGCCTATGGCTACACCTTC
V gene: TRBV2
clone size: -
D gene: TRBD1
J gene: TRBJ1-2

CDR3 protein: CASSSSTSSSGNTIYF
CDR3 DNA: TGTGCCAGCAGCTCCAGTACTTCTAGCTCTGGAAACACCATATATTTT
V gene: TRBV7-2
clone size: -
D gene: -
J gene: TRBJ1-3

CDR3 protein: CASSFDGGDYEQYF
CDR3 DNA: TGTGCCAGCAGCTTCGATGGGGGGGACTACGAGCAGTACTTC
V gene: TRBV11-2
clone size: -
D gene: TRBD2
J gene: TRBJ2-7

CDR3 protein: CASSPGQGETQYF
CDR3 DNA: TGTGCCAGCTCACCGGGACAGGGAGAGACCCAGTACTTC
V gene: TRBV18
clone size: -
D gene: TRBD1
J gene: TRBJ2-5

CDR3 protein: CASSLERNTGELFF
CDR3 DNA: TGCGCCAGCAGCTTGGAGCGAAACACCGGGGAGCTGTTTTTT
V gene: TRBV5-1
clone size: -
D gene: -
J gene: TRBJ2-2

CDR3 protein: CASTYSGGAKNIQYF
CDR3 DNA: TGTGCCAGCACTTACTCAGGGGGGGCCAAAAACATTCAGTACTTC
V gene: TRBV28
clone size: once
D gene: -
J gene: TRBJ2-4

CDR3 protein: CASSYHRGKQYF
CDR3 DNA: TGTGCCAGCAGTTACCACAGGGGAAAGCAGTACTTC
V gene: TRBV6-5
clone size: -
D gene: TRBD1
J gene: TRBJ2-7

CDR3 protein: CASSPVAGVGYNEQFF
CDR3 DNA: TGCGCCAGCAGCCCCGTAGCGGGAGTGGGCTACAATGAGCAGTTCTTC
V gene: TRBV5-1
clone size: -
D gene: TRBD2
J gene: TRBJ2-1

CDR3 protein: CASSRLERGPEQFF
CDR3 DNA: TGTGCCAGTAGTCGGCTAGAGAGGGGGCCTGAGCAGTTCTTC
V gene: TRBV19
clone size: -
D gene: TRBD1
J gene: TRBJ2-1

CDR3 protein: CASSLVVGGAGEAFF
CDR3 DNA: TGCGCCAGCAGCTTGGTTGTAGGGGGCGCAGGTGAAGCTTTCTTT
V gene: TRBV5-1
clone size: once
D gene: TRBD1
J gene: TRBJ1-1

CDR3 protein: CAISDALAGDGSYIQYF
CDR3 DNA: TGTGCCATCAGTGACGCTCTAGCGGGAGATGGTAGCTACATTCAGTACTTC
V gene: TRBV10-3
clone size: -
D gene: TRBD2
J gene: TRBJ2-4

CDR3 protein: CASRIAGGQGEQYF
CDR3 DNA: TGTGCCAGCAGGATAGCGGGAGGGCAGGGCGAGCAGTACTTC
V gene: TRBV2
clone size: -
D gene: TRBD2
J gene: TRBJ2-7

CDR3 protein: CASSEASGGRETQYF
CDR3 DNA: TGTGCCAGCAGTGAAGCGTCAGGGGGGCGAGAGACCCAGTACTTC
V gene: TRBV2
clone size: -
D gene: -
J gene: TRBJ2-5

CDR3 protein: CASSLLSTGGSYEQYF
CDR3 DNA: TGTGCCAGCAGTTTATTATCCACAGGGGGCAGCTACGAGCAGTACTTC
V gene: TRBV27
clone size: -
D gene: TRBD1
J gene: TRBJ2-7

CDR3 protein: CASSMGLAGDTIHEQYF
CDR3 DNA: TGTGCCAGTAGTATGGGACTAGCGGGAGATACTATCCACGAGCAGTACTTC
V gene: TRBV19
clone size: -
D gene: TRBD2
J gene: TRBJ2-7

CDR3 protein: CASSFWGDATNEKLFF
CDR3 DNA: TGTGCCAGCAGCTTTTGGGGGGATGCAACTAATGAAAAACTGTTTTTT
V gene: TRBV5-6
clone size: -
D gene: -
J gene: TRBJ1-4

CDR3 protein: CASGGQGTSPLHF
CDR3 DNA: TGTGCCAGCGGTGGACAGGGGACTTCACCCCTCCACTTT
V gene: TRBV5-8
clone size: -
D gene: TRBD1
J gene: TRBJ1-6

CDR3 protein: CASSGPGQSSGNTIYF
CDR3 DNA: TGTGCCAGCAGCGGGCCGGGACAATCCTCTGGAAACACCATATATTTT
V gene: TRBV2
clone size: -
D gene: -
J gene: TRBJ1-3

CDR3 protein: CTSSRQGRMNTEAFF
CDR3 DNA: TGCACCAGCAGTCGGCAGGGGAGAATGAACACTGAAGCTTTCTTT
V gene: TRBV1
clone size: -
D gene: -
J gene: TRBJ1-1

CDR3 protein: CASSDRVEIAGGPRSSYEQYF
CDR3 DNA: TGCGCCAGCAGTGATCGGGTAGAAATAGCGGGAGGCCCAAGGAGCTCCTACGAGCAGTACTTC
V gene: TRBV10-2
clone size: -
D gene: TRBD2
J gene: TRBJ2-7

CDR3 protein: CASSVGTGVVNEQFF
CDR3 DNA: TGTGCCAGCAGCGTCGGGACAGGGGTAGTAAATGAGCAGTTCTTC
V gene: TRBV9
clone size: once
D gene: TRBD1
J gene: TRBJ2-1

CDR3 protein: CASSLPGLNTEAFF
CDR3 DNA: TGTGCCAGCAGCTTGCCGGGGCTGAACACTGAAGCTTTCTTT
V gene: TRBV5-4
clone size: -
D gene: -
J gene: TRBJ1-1